The source of this TCR beta chain is a study of T cells in Graves' hyperthyroidism and ophthalmopathy (dated by TCRdb to the late 2010s). In the study overall: Peripheral blood samples were taken at the time of initial diagnosis, prior to any treatment. To identify TCR V-J signatures that set the groups apart, the researchers used a discovery cohort of 100 patients, made up of 40 to 45 with Graves' ophthalmopathy and some 60 with stable Graves' hyperthyroidism. Whether ophthalmopathy could be predicted prospectively was tested in an independent validation cohort made up of under 20 hyperthyroidism patients plus 17 patients who later progressed to ophthalmopathy. The roughly 90 discovery patients were divided at random into training and test sets in a 7:3 ratio. Thyroid tissue and blood T-cell repertoires from over 5 Graves' hyperthyroidism patients were also compared in the study. After blood sampling, hyperthyroidism patients were treated with methimazole at a starting dose of 30 mg daily, and ophthalmopathy patients were treated with high-dose intravenous methylprednisolone. The paper reports TCR Vbeta CDR3 sequencing of approximately 130 peripheral blood samples: around 45 ophthalmopathy, over 70 hyperthyroidism and around 17 progressor patients.

The TCR beta CDR3 regions were amplified from the RNA transcripts. The first round of RT-PCR for the TCR CDR3 was performed with the HTBI primer set and the Qiagen OneStep RT-PCR kit. A second multiplex PCR round built the libraries, followed by size selection and purification. Libraries were sequenced paired-end with 100 bp reads on an Illumina HiSeq2000. The published analysis was carried out like this. SOAPnuke was used to process the raw data, throwing out any read that contained adapters or uncalled bases, had a mean Phred below 15, or lacked an exact constant-primer or identifier match. High-quality paired reads were merged using COPE v1.2.5, and each unique nucleotide sequence was defined as a clonotype. Clonotypes were aligned to IMGT TRBV, TRBD and TRBJ reference segments using MiTCR v1.1. Analysis was restricted to V-J combinations with a frequency above 0.0001, which covered 98% to 99.2% of repertoires. The TCS score was defined as the ratio of F50 (clonal expansion) to E x V (chaos), calculated using BLOSUM62-based TCRdist between CDR3 peptides within each V-J. Welch's t-statistics and random forest reduced some 510 V-J features to 10 to 15, which were used in a naive Bayes classifier (R e1071). TCRdb reworked the public reads: Q25 trimming with fastp, MiXCR clone assembly, productive beta chains retained. Rows with a matching CDR3 protein are joined into one entry that keeps the most common DNA and genes. TCRdb, rather than the study authors, made the V and J calls. In this sample the table shows about 640,000 distinct CDR3 sequences, under 25% of which occur a single time. Roughly 30% of the sample belongs to the ten largest clones.

In the ophthalmopathy patients, disease was moderately to severely active, with a Clinical Activity Score of 3 or more, a NOSPECS grade of 4 or more, and a duration of less than 3 months. Patients with uncontrolled infections, other autoimmune diseases, pregnancy or lactation were excluded. Diagnoses relied on clinical symptoms, serum thyroxine and TRAb, thyroid ultrasound and orbital computed tomography. PBMCs were isolated from 8 to 10 ml of fresh peripheral blood by Ficoll-Paque density gradient centrifugation. Total RNA was extracted with Trizol reagent, and quality was checked on an Agilent 2100 Bioanalyzer. Spanning cysteine to phenylalanine, the CDR3 consists of 15 amino acids. Only the CDR3 DNA is retained, 45 bases long and in frame from the first base. CDR1 is given as ENHRY and CDR2 as SYGVKD, both from the germline V gene. For this chain, trimming is 3 bases at the V end and 6 bases at the J end, and the number of junction bases without a gene match is 10.

Study-level results and caveats: A model built on a 13 V-J signature distinguished ophthalmopathy from stable hyperthyroidism, reaching about 89% sensitivity and about 81% specificity in cross-validation and 80%/75% in testing. Most expanded thyroid clonotypes (frequency above 0.001) were also detected in blood, a finding suggesting that blood repertoires may reflect thyroid immune responses. In validation, progression to ophthalmopathy was predicted by the model with about 70% sensitivity and nearly 75% specificity, a median of approximately 7.1 months before onset. Sample size was not statistically predetermined, and blinding of investigators to group allocation was not performed.

This clonotype was counted ten times or more. Which antigen it targets is not known. No much larger clonotype is one base removed from it; base qualities were not supplied. The V and J segments used are TRBV10-3 and TRBJ2-7; 8 middle bases align to TRBD2. The origin of this receptor is a man aged 25-40 years with Graves' ophthalmopathy. Sequencing input: blood. The DNA is as follows: TGTGCCATCAGTGACCCCGGGACTAGTTTTGCCGAGCAGTACTTC. It codes for CAISDPGTSFAEQYF.